This T cell receptor (beta chain) was captured in a study of response to subunit inactivated influenza vaccine. Deletions cut 0 bases from V and 2 bases from J, with 12 bases between. Germline-derived CDR1 and CDR2 are SGHKS and YYEKEE (reference sequence). The CDR3 has 15 residues. Each CDR3 protein gets one entry after TCRdb re-called the RT-PCR reads with MiXCR. The table shows just under 550,000 distinct CDR3 sequences, with under 30% occurring only once. This sample also appeared in a second study, on T cells expressing NK-cell markers. That study reports: 5'RACE template switching with UMIs generated TCR beta cDNA.

Sequencing was performed on CD4+ T cells sorted from PBMCs, taken approximately 12 days after vaccination. The V and J genes are TRBV5-5 and TRBJ2-7; possibly TRBD2 for D (6 bases). The clonotype originates from a man aged 45 to 65 who received an inactivated influenza vaccine. The chain's CDR3 is CASSLDQGGAYEQYF. For the CDR3, the DNA is TGTGCCAGCAGCTTGGACCAGGGAGGCGCCTACGAGCAGTACTTC.